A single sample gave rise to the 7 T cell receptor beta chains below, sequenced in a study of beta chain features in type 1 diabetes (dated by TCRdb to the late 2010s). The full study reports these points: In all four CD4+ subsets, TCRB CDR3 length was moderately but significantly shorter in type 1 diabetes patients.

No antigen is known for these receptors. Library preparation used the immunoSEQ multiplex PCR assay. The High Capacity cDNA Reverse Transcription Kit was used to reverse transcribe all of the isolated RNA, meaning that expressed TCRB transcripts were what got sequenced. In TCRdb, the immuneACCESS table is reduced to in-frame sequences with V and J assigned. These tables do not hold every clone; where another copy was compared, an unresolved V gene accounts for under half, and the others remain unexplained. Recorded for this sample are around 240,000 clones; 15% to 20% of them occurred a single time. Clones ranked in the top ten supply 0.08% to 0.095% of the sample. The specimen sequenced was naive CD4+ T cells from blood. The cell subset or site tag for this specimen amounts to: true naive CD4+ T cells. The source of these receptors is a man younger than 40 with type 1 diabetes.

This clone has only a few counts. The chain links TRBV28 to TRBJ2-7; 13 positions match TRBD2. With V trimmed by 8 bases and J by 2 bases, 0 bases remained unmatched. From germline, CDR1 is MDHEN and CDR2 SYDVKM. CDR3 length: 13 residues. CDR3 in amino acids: CASGLAGAYEQYF. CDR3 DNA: TGTGCCAGCGGACTAGCGGGAGCCTACGAGCAGTACTTC.

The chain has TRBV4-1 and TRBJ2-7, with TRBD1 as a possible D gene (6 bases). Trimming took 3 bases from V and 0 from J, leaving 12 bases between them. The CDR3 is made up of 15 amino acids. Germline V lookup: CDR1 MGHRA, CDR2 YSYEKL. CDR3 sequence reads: CASSHRGQLSYEQYF. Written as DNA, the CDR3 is TGCGCCAGCAGCCATAGAGGACAGCTCTCCTACGAGCAGTACTTC.

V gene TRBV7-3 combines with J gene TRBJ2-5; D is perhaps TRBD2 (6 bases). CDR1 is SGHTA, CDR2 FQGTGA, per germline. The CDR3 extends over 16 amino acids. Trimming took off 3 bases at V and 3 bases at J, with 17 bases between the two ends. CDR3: CASSLPGSGAKETQYF. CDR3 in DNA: TGTGCCAGCAGCTTGCCGGGTAGCGGAGCTAAAGAGACCCAGTACTTC.

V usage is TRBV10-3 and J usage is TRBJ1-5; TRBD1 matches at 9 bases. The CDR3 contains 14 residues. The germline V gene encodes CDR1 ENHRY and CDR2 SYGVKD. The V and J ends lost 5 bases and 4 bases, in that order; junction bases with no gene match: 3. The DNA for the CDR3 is TGTGCCATCAGTCCGGGACAGGGTAATCAGCCCCAGCATTTT. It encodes CAISPGQGNQPQHF.

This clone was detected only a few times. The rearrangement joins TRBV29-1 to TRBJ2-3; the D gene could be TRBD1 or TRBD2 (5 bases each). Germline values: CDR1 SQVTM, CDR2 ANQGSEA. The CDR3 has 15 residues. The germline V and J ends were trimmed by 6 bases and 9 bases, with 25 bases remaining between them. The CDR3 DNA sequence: TGCAGCGTAGCTAAGGGGAGTGGCAGCTCAGGGACGCAGTATTTT. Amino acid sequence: CSVAKGSGSSGTQYF.

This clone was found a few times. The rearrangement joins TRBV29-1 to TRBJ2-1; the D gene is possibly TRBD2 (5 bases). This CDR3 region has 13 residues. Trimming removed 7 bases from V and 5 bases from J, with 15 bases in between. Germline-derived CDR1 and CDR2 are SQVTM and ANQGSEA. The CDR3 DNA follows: TGCAGCGCCAGCCCAGGACTTAACAATGAGCAGTTCTTC. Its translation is CSASPGLNNEQFF.

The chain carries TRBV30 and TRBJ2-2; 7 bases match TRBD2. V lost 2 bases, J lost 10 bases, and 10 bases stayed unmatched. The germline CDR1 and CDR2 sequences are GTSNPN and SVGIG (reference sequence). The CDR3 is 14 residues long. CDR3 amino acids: CAWSHPLSGTELFF. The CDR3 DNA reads TGTGCCTGGAGTCATCCCCTGAGCGGGACGGAGCTGTTTTTT.